The clone carrying this TCR beta chain was counted ten times or more. Its antigen is still unknown. The data originate from a study of human T cells and chemical hapten exposure. Study-level findings and limits: Controls formed significantly fewer large CDR3 similarity clusters than expanded TCRs did.

TCRdb re-analysed the RACE reads in MiXCR, keeping a single row per CDR3 protein. There are more than 70,000 distinct CDR3 sequences in the sample; 11% occur only once, and around 1% lies in the top ten. The time point denotes: patch test 3, about 24 weeks after DPC sensitization. Treatment meaning: therapeutic diphenylcyclopropenone sensitization with weekly scalp DPC. The length of the CDR3 is 14 residues. The germline V gene encodes CDR1 MNHEY and CDR2 SVGEGT. The germline V and J ends were trimmed by 6 bases and 0 bases, with 11 bases remaining between them. This chain uses TRBV6-2 or TRBV6-3 with TRBJ1-1; the D is unclear. Sequencing used whole blood, obtained in connection with sensitization to the hapten diphenylcyclopropenone (DPC). The sequence was obtained from a woman in her twenties or thirties with alopecia areata. Some clones in this sample may be carry-over from other donors' samples. CDR3 bases: TGTGCCAGCAGCTCCCCCTCCATGAACACTGAAGCTTTCTTT. Translated, it gives CASSSPSMNTEAFF.